Listed here is a single T cell receptor (beta chain). Methods used by the authors: Cell counts per sample came from amplifying reference gene primers. Here immunoSEQ multiplex PCR was the method, and the copy in TCRdb shows in-frame clones only, minus some. V, J and clone size are taken as reported in that table, and D and trimming were inferred from the DNA itself. The table has hundreds of thousands of clones, roughly 90% seen once. These data belong to a study of blood T cell repertoires in COVID-19. Study-wide background: Samples came from the United States, Italy and Spain, spanning acute and convalescent COVID-19. The analysed material was cDNA or gDNA that came from T cells, B-cell-depleted T cells, or PBMCs.

The receptor comes from a woman in her 30s with active or convalescent COVID-19. Source material: peripheral blood.

The CDR3 protein is CASSPGQGPSTEAFF. The CDR3 DNA follows: TGTGCCAGCTCACCTGGACAGGGACCGAGCACTGAAGCTTTCTTT. The chain combines TRBV18 with TRBJ1-1, with 8 bases matching TRBD1. V lost 3 bases and J lost 4; bases outside the gene matches: 7. This CDR3 is 15 amino acids long. CDR1 and CDR2 (germline): KGHSH, LQKENI.